This section outlines one TCR beta chain sequence together with its context. This clone's antigen is unknown. No qualities accompany the bases; no much larger clone lies one base away. The data were obtained in a study of OX40 agonist ivuxolimab in advanced cancers. Looking at the study overall: Ivuxolimab was an agonistic, fully human IgG2 monoclonal antibody directed against OX40 (CD134), a costimulatory receptor. Intravenous ivuxolimab was administered to patients every 2 weeks at six dose levels: 0.01, 0.1, 0.3, 1.5, 3 and 10 mg/kg. Of the roughly 54 patients in dose escalation, about 20 had hepatocellular carcinoma, roughly 15 had melanoma, 9 had renal cell carcinoma and 9 had head and neck cancer. A male proportion of roughly 80% and a mean age of around 60 years, ranging from roughly 23 to 79, were recorded for the dose-escalation cohort. Patients were allowed to have had prior anti-PD-1, anti-PD-L1 or anti-CTLA-4 therapy, and around 41% of the dose-escalation patients had previously received checkpoint inhibitors. Three dose-escalation patients achieved partial responses, one with hepatocellular carcinoma and two with cutaneous melanoma. Peripheral TCRbeta sequencing aimed to test whether ivuxolimab altered TCR sequence diversity and caused clonal T-cell expansion. The paper covers the monotherapy dose-escalation part of the phase I ivuxolimab trial, which included N ≈ 52 patients.

Patients with a history of autoimmune disease or receiving systemic immunosuppression were excluded from the trial. Peripheral blood for TCR sequencing was collected from all dose cohorts at baseline, on cycle 4 day 1, and on cycle 7 day 1. The samples were taken from a phase I, first-in-human, multicenter, open-label dose-escalation trial of ivuxolimab. The trial enrolled adults with locally advanced or metastatic head and neck squamous cell, hepatocellular, melanoma or renal cell carcinoma. Before TCR sequencing, CD4+ T cells and CD8+ T cells from peripheral blood were sorted into separate populations. CDR1 and CDR2, per the germline V gene, are LGHNA and YSLEER. Ends trimmed: V by 0 bases, J by 7 bases; bases unmatched to a gene: 9. The CDR3 goes from the cysteine to the phenylalanine over 18 residues. The entry retains the CDR3 DNA only, 54 bases that are in frame from base 1. What the authors observed across the whole study: After ivuxolimab, expanded clones were on average more numerous among CD8+ T cells than among CD4+ T cells. At doses of 0.1 to 3.0 mg/kg, clonal expansion of both CD4+ and CD8+ blood T cells was observed from baseline to week 6. Antigen specificity was not determined for the clonally expanded peripheral T cells. In the 0.1-3.0 mg/kg groups, partial responders had among the lowest normalized peripheral clonal expansion, particularly in CD8+ T cells. Low levels of normalized T-cell clonal expansion were also seen in some patients who did not respond.

To sequence the TCRbeta CDR3 region, genomic DNA was isolated from the sorted cells. The immunoSEQ Assay was used for sequencing of TCRbeta CDR3 regions. This is the immuneACCESS table as TCRdb keeps it, with only in-frame sequences that have V and J called. A part of the clones is gone; compared with another copy, unresolved V genes explain less than half, and the rest is unexplained. Present in this sample are roughly 16,000 clones, about 76% of which were seen just once. The biggest ten clones account for around 11% of the sample. The sequence links TRBV4-3 to TRBJ2-2; 12 central bases correspond to TRBD2. The source is an adult with an advanced solid tumor such as melanoma, head and neck, liver or kidney cancer. The input for sequencing was CD4+ or CD8+ T cells sorted from blood, taken in a trial of the OX40 agonist ivuxolimab. The base sequence is TGCGCCAGCAGCCAAGAGTCCCTAGCGGGGGGGCCTCACGGGGAGCTGTTTTTT. Its translation reads: CASSQESLAGGPHGELFF.